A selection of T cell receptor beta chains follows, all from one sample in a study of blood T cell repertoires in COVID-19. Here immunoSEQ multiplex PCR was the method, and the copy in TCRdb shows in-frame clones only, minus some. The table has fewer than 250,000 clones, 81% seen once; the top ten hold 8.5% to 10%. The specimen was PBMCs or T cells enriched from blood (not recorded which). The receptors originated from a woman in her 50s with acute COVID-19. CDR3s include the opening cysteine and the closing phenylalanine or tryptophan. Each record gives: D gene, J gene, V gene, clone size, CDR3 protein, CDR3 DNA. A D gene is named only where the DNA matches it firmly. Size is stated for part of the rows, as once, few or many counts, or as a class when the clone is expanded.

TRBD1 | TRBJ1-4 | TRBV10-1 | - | CAGGSGGEKLFF | TGCGCCGGTGGGTCAGGGGGTGAAAAACTGTTTTTT
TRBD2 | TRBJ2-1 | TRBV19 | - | CASRSSGQFYNEQFF | TGTGCCAGTAGGTCTAGCGGACAATTTTACAATGAGCAGTTCTTC
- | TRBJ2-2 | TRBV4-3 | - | CASSPYVGGTGELFF | TGCGCCAGCAGCCCCTATGTGGGGGGCACCGGGGAGCTGTTTTTT
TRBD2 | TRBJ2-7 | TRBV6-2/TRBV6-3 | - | CASIPTSGGGGYEQYF | TGTGCCAGCATCCCGACTAGCGGGGGAGGTGGCTACGAGCAGTACTTC
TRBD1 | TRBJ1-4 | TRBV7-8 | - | CASSQNRGGYEKLFF | TGTGCCAGCAGCCAAAACAGGGGCGGGTATGAAAAACTGTTTTTT
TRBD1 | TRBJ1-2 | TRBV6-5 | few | CASSYSQGAVGYTF | TGTGCCAGCAGTTACTCGCAGGGGGCTGTAGGCTACACCTTC
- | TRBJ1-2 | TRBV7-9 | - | CASSLMMDDRGYTF | TGTGCCAGCAGCTTAATGATGGACGACAGAGGCTACACCTTC
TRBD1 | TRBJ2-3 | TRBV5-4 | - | CASSRGGGSFTDTQYF | TGTGCCAGCAGCCGAGGGGGCGGCTCATTCACAGATACGCAGTATTTT
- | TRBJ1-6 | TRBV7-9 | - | CASSSDSPNSPLHF | TGTGCCAGCAGCTCGGACAGCCCAAATTCACCCCTCCACTTT
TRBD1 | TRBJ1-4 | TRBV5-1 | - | CASSPDRVDEKLFF | TGCGCCAGCAGCCCCGACAGGGTTGATGAAAAACTGTTTTTT
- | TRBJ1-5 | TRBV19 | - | CASSTVGQWGNQPQHF | TGTGCCAGTAGTACTGTTGGGCAGTGGGGCAATCAGCCCCAGCATTTT
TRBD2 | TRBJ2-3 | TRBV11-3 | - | CASSLGVAGDTQYF | TGTGCCAGCAGCCTTGGGGTAGCGGGAGATACGCAGTATTTT
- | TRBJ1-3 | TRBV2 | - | CASSPQPWARNTIYF | TGTGCCAGCAGTCCACAGCCGTGGGCGCGAAACACCATATATTTT
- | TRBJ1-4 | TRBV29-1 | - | CSVALGGANEKLFF | TGCAGCGTTGCGCTTGGGGGGGCTAATGAAAAACTGTTTTTT
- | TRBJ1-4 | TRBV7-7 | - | CASSLCGGLNEKLFF | TGTGCTAGCAGCTTATGCGGCGGCCTAAATGAAAAACTGTTTTTT
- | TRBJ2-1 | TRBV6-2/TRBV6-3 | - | CASSYSRLSRAGTGGNEQFF | TGTGCCAGCAGTTACTCGCGCCTCTCCAGGGCAGGGACTGGAGGCAATGAGCAGTTCTTC
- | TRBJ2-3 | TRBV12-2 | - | CASRFNPRTQRLAPFPAEAQYF | TGTGCAAGTCGCTTCAACCCCCGGACTCAACGACTAGCGCCATTCCCCGCAGAGGCGCAGTATTTT
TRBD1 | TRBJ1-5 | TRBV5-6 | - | CASSLFSGQINQPQHF | TGTGCCAGCAGCTTGTTCTCGGGACAGATCAATCAGCCCCAGCATTTT
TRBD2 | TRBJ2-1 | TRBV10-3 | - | CATKGLAGGPGNEQFF | TGTGCCACGAAGGGACTAGCGGGGGGGCCGGGAAATGAGCAGTTCTTC
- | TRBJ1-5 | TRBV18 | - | CASSPEKFQPQHF | TGTGCCAGCTCACCGGAGAAATTTCAGCCCCAGCATTTT
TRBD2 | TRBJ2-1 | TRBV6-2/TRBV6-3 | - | CASSYRLAGLNEQFF | TGTGCCAGCAGTTACCGACTAGCGGGACTCAATGAGCAGTTCTTC
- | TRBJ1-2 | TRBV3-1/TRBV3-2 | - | CASSAQAGINGYTF | TGTGCCAGCAGCGCCCAGGCAGGGATCAATGGCTACACCTTC
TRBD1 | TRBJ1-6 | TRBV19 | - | CASSTQGQGRNSPLHF | TGTGCCAGTAGTACCCAAGGACAGGGGAGGAATTCACCCCTCCACTTT
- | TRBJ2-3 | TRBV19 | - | CATTDRYTDTQYF | TGTGCCACCACCGACAGGTACACAGATACGCAGTATTTT
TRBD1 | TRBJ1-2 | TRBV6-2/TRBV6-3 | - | CASRYPGTGTF | TGTGCCAGCAGATACCCCGGGACAGGGACCTTT
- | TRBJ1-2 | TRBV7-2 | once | CASSLLAGTADGYTF | TGTGCCAGCAGCTTACTGGCAGGAACCGCTGATGGCTACACCTTC
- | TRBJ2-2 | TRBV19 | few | CASRPQGANTGELFF | TGTGCCAGTAGGCCACAGGGCGCGAACACCGGGGAGCTGTTTTTT
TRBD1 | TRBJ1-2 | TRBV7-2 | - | CASSLDRGSGGYTF | TGTGCCAGCAGCTTAGACAGGGGCTCCGGTGGCTACACCTTC
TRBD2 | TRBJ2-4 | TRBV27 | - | CASAPTRREAKNIQYF | TGTGCCAGCGCACCCACCCGGCGGGAGGCCAAAAACATTCAGTACTTC
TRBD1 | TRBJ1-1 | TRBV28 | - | CASRYPTGQSTEAFF | TGTGCCAGCAGATACCCGACAGGGCAGAGCACTGAAGCTTTCTTT
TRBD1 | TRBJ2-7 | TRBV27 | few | CASSLRGTGGNNEQYF | TGTGCCAGCAGTTTACGGGGGACAGGGGGAAACAACGAGCAGTACTTC
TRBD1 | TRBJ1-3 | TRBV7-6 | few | CASSPGTDLLGGSGNTIYF | TGTGCCAGCAGCCCCGGGACAGACCTCCTCGGGGGCTCTGGAAACACCATATATTTT
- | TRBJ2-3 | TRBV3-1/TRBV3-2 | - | CASSQVSGETDTQYF | TGTGCCAGCAGCCAAGTATCGGGGGAAACAGATACGCAGTATTTT
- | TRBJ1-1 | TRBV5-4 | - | CASSSQGSPEAFF | TGTGCCAGCAGCTCCCAGGGTTCCCCTGAAGCTTTCTTT
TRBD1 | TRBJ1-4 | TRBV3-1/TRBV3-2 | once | CASSQGTGRAGLFF | TGTGCCAGCAGCCAAGGGACAGGGCGGGCCGGACTGTTTTTT
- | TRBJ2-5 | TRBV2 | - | CASSSRMGSTYQETQYF | TGTGCCAGCAGTAGCAGGATGGGGAGTACGTACCAAGAGACCCAGTACTTC
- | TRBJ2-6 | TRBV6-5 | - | CASSPGSGANVLTF | TGTGCCAGCAGCCCAGGGTCTGGGGCCAACGTCCTGACTTTC
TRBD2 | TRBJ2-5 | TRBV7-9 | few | CASSLSLAGGMPQETQYF | TGTGCCAGCAGCTTAAGTCTAGCGGGGGGGATGCCCCAAGAGACCCAGTACTTC
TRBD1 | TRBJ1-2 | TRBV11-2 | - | CASTEGRGYGGYTF | TGTGCCAGCACAGAAGGCAGGGGGTATGGTGGCTACACCTTC
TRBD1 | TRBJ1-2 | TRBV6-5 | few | CASGTGTGGGGYTF | TGTGCCAGCGGAACCGGGACAGGGGGCGGTGGCTACACCTTC
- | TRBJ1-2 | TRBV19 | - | CASSSGRLDGYTF | TGTGCCAGTAGTTCCGGCCGACTAGATGGCTACACCTTC
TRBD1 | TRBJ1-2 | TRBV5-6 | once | CASSWGQGVIYGYTF | TGTGCCAGCAGCTGGGGACAGGGGGTAATCTATGGCTACACCTTC
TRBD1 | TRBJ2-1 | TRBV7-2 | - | CASSHRDRGLNEQFF | TGTGCCAGCAGCCACCGGGACAGGGGGCTCAATGAGCAGTTCTTC
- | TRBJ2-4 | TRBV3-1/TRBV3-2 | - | CASSPLGPAGIFILAKNIQYF | TGTGCCAGCAGCCCCCTCGGGCCCGCAGGGATCTTTATCCTAGCCAAAAACATTCAGTACTTC
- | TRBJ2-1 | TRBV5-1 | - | CASSLASTGHGEQFF | TGCGCCAGCAGCTTGGCCAGTACAGGGCACGGTGAGCAGTTCTTC
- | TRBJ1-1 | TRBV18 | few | CASSPRPGENTEAFF | TGTGCCAGCTCACCACGGCCAGGTGAGAACACTGAAGCTTTCTTT
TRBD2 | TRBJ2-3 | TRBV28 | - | CASIGLAITDTQYF | TGTGCCAGCATCGGACTAGCGATAACAGATACGCAGTATTTT
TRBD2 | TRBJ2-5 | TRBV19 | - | CASSISGGWQTQYF | TGTGCCAGTAGTATCTCGGGGGGTTGGCAGACCCAGTACTTC
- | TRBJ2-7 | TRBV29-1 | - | CSVGGDGTYEQYF | TGCAGCGTTGGGGGGGACGGTACCTACGAGCAGTACTTC
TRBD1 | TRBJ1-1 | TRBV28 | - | CASKRGGGYAEAFF | TGTGCCAGCAAAAGAGGGGGCGGATACGCTGAAGCTTTCTTT
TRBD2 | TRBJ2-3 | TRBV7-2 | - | CASSLVAGEADTQYF | TGTGCCAGCAGCTTAGTGGCGGGAGAGGCCGATACGCAGTATTTT
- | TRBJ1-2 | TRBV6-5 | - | CATDDRYYGYTF | TGTGCCACCGATGACAGATACTATGGCTACACCTTC
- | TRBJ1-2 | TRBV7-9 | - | CASSEHLGDFGYTF | TGTGCCAGCAGCGAACACCTAGGGGACTTTGGCTACACCTTC
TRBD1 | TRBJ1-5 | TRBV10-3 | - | CAISGTGNSNQPQHF | TGTGCCATCAGTGGGACAGGGAATAGCAATCAGCCCCAGCATTTT
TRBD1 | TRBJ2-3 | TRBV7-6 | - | CASSLGGTASTDTQYF | TGTGCCAGCAGCTTAGGAGGGACAGCTAGCACAGATACGCAGTATTTT
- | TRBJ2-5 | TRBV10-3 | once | CAIGAGPSYQETQYF | TGTGCCATCGGCGCGGGGCCATCCTACCAAGAGACCCAGTACTTC
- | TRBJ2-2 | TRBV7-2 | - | CASSWDIPTGELFF | TGTGCCAGCAGCTGGGACATCCCGACCGGGGAGCTGTTTTTT
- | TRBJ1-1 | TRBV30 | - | CAWRRQASNTEAFF | TGTGCCTGGAGACGGCAGGCGTCGAACACTGAAGCTTTCTTT
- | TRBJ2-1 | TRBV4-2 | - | CASSPNDRPNNEQFF | TGTGCCAGCAGCCCCAACGACAGACCGAACAATGAGCAGTTCTTC
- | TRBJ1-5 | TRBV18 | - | CASSPLGAYSNQPQHF | TGTGCCAGCTCACCACTGGGGGCCTATAGCAATCAGCCCCAGCATTTT